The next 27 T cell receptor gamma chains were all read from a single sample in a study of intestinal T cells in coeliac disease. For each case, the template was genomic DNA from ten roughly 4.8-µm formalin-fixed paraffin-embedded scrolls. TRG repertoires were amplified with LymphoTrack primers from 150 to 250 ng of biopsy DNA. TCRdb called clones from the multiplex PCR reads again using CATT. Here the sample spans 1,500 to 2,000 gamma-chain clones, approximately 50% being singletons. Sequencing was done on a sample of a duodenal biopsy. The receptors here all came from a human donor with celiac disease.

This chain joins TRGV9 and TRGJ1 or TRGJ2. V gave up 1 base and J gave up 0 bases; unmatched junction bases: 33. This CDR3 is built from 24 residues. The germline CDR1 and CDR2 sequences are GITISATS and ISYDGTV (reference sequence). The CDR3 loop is CALWEVCQVSDQDYKILNYYKKLF. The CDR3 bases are TGTGCCTTGTGGGAGGTCTGCCAAGTGTCGGATCAGGATTATAAAATTTTGAATTATTATAAGAAACTCTTT.

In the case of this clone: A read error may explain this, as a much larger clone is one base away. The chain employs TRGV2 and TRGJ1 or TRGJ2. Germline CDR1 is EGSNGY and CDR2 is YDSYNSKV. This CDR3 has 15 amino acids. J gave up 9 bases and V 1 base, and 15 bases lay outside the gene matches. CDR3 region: CATWDGPHNTSKKLF. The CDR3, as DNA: TGTGCCACCTGGGACGGCCCTCATAACACCTCTAAGAAACTCTTT.

The CDR3 DNA reads as TGTGCCTTGTGGGAGGTACTTATTATAAAGAAACTCTTT. This sequence encodes CALWEVLIIKKLF. This rearrangement joins TRGV9 to TRGJ1 or TRGJ2. The V gene end was trimmed by 1 base and the J gene end by 10 bases; junction bases not matched to a gene: 10. The CDR3 spans 13 residues. CDR1 is GITISATS and CDR2 is ISYDGTV in the germline V gene (reference sequence).

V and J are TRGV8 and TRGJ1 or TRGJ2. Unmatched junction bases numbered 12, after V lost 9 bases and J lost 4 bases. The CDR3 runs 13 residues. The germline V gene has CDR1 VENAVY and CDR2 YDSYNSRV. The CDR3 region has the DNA TGTGCCACCGGGAACCTTAGATATTATAAGAAACTCTTT. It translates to CATGNLRYYKKLF.

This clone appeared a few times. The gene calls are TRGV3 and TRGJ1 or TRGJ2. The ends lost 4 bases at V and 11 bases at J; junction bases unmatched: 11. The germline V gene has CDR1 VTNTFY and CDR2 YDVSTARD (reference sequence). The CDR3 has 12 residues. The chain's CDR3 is CATWDSPPEKLF. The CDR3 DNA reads TGTGCCACCTGGGATAGCCCCCCAGAGAAACTCTTT.

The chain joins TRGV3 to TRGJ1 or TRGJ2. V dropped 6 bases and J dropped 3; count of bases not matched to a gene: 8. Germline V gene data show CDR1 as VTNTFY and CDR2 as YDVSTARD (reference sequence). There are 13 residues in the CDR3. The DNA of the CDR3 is TGTGCCACCTGGACAGACCCTTATTATAAGAAACTCTTT. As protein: CATWTDPYYKKLF.

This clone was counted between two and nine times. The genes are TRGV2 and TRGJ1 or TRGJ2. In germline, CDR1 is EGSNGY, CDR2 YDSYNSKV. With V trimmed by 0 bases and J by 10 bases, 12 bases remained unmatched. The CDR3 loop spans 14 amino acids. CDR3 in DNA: TGTGCCACCTGGGACGGGCGGATAATCGGGAAGAAACTCTTT. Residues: CATWDGRIIGKKLF.

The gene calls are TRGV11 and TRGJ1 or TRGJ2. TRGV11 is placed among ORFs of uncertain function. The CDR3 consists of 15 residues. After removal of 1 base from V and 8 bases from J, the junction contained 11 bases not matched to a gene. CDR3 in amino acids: CACWIRQRIMDKKLF. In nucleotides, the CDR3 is TGTGCCTGCTGGATTAGGCAAAGAATTATGGATAAGAAACTCTTT.

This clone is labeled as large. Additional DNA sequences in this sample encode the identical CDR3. The CDR3 spells CATWDGRGSDWIKTF. The CDR3 DNA is TGTGCCACCTGGGACGGACGGGGTAGTGATTGGATCAAGACGTTT. This rearrangement joins TRGV2 to TRGJP2. After removal of 1 base from V and 3 bases from J, the junction contained 5 bases not matched to a gene. CDR1 and CDR2 (germline): EGSNGY, YDSYNSKV. The CDR3 sequence is 15 residues long.

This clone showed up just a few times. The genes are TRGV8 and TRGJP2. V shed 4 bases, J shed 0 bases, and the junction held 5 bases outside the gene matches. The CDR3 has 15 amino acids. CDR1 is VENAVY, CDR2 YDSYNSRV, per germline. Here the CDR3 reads CATWDPNSSDWIKTF. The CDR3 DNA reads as TGTGCCACCTGGGACCCAAATAGTAGTGATTGGATCAAGACGTTT.

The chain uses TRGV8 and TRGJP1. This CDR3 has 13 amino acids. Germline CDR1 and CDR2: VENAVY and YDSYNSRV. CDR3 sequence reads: CAPGMTTGWFKIF. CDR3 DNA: TGTGCACCTGGGATGACCACTGGTTGGTTCAAGATATTT.

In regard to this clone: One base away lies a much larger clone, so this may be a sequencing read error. CDR3 sequence: CAAWDGFQAGWFKIF. In DNA, the CDR3 is TGTGCCGCCTGGGACGGGTTTCAGGCTGGTTGGTTCAAGATATTT. This rearrangement joins TRGV2 to TRGJP1. Germline CDR1 reads EGSNGY; CDR2 reads YDSYNSKV. This CDR3 is 15 amino acids long.

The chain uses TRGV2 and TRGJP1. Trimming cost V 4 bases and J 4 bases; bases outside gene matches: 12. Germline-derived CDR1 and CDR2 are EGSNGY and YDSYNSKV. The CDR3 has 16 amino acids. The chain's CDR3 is CATWEAEVVTGWFKIF. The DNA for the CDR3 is TGTGCCACCTGGGAGGCCGAGGTTGTCACTGGTTGGTTCAAGATATTT.

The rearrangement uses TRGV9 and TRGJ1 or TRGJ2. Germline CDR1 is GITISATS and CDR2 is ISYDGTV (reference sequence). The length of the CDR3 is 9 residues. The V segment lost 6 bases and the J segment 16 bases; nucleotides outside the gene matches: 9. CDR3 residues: CALWPRVLF. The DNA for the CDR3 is TGTGCCTTGTGGCCCCGGGTTCTCTTT.

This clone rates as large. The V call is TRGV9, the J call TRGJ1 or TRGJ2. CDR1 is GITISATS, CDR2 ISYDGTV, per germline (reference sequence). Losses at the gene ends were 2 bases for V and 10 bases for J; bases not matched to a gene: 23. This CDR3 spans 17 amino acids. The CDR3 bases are TGTGCCTTGTGGGAGGGCCCTCCGGGAATTATTATTCACAAGAAACTCTTT. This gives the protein CALWEGPPGIIIHKKLF.

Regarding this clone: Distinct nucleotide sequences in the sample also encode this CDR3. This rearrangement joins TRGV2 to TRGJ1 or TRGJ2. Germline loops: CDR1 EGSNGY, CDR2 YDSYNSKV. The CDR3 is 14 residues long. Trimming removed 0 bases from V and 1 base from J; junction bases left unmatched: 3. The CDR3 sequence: CATWDGLNYYKKLF. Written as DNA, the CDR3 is TGTGCCACCTGGGACGGGCTTAATTATTATAAGAAACTCTTT.

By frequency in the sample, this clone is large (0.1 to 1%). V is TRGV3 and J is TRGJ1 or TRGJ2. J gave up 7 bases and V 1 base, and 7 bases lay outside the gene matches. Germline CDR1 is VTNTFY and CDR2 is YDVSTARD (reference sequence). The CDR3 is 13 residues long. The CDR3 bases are TGTGCCACCTGGGACAGCAGGAGGTATAAGAAACTCTTT. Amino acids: CATWDSRRYKKLF.

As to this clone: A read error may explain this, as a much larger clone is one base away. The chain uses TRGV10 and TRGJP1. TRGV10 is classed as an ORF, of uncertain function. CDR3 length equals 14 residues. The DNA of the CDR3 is TGTGCTGTGTGGGATCGCACCACTGGTTGGTTCAAGATATTT. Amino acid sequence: CAVWDRTTGWFKIF.

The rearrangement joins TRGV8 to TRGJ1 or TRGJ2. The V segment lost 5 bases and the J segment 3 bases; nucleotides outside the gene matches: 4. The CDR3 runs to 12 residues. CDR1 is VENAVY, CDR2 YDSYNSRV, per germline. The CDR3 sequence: CATWVLYYKKLF. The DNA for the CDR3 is TGTGCCACCTGGGTTCTTTATTATAAGAAACTCTTT.

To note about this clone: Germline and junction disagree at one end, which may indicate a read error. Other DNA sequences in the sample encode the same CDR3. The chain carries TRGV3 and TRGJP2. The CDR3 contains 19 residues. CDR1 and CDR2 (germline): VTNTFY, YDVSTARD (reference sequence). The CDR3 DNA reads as TGTGCCACCTGGGACGATCTTCGCGGGGGTAGGAGTAGTGATTGGATCAAGACGTTC. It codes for CATWDDLRGGRSSDWIKTF.

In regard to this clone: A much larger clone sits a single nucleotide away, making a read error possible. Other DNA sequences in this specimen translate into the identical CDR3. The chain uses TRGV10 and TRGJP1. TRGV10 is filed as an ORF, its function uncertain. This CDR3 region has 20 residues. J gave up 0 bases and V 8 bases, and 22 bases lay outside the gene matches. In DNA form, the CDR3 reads TGTGCTGCGTGGGATTTGAAAGGAGGGAGGGGGTATACCACTGGTTGGTTCAAGATATTT. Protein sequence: CAAWDLKGGRGYTTGWFKIF.

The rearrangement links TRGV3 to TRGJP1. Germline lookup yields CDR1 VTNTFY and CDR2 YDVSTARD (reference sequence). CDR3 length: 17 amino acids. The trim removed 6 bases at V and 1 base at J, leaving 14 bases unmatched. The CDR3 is CATWTKLVGTTGWFKIF. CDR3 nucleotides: TGTGCCACCTGGACTAAATTAGTGGGTACCACTGGTTGGTTCAAGATATTT.

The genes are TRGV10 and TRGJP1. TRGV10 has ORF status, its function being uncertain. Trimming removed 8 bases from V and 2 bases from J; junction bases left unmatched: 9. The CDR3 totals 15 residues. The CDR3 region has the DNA TGTGCTGCGTGGGATTTAGACACCACTGGTTGGTTCAAGATATTT. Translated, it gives CAAWDLDTTGWFKIF.

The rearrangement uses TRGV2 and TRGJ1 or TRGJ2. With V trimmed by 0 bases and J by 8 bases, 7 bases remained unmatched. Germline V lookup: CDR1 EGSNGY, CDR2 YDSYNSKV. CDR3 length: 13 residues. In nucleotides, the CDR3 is TGTGCCACCTGGGACGGGGCGGGGGATAAGAAACTCTTT. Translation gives CATWDGAGDKKLF.

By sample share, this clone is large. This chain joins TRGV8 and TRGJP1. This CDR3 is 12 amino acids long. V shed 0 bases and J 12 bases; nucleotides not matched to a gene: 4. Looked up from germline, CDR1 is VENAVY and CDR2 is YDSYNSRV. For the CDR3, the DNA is TGTGCCACCTGGGATAGGGGGAGGTTCAAGATATTT. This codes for CATWDRGRFKIF.

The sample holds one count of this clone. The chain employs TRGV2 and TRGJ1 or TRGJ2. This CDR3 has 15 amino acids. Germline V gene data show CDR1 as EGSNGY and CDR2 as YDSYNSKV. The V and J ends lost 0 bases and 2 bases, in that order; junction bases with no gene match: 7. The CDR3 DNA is TGTGCCACCTGGGACGGGCCTTGGGATTATTATAAGAAACTCTTT. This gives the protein CATWDGPWDYYKKLF.

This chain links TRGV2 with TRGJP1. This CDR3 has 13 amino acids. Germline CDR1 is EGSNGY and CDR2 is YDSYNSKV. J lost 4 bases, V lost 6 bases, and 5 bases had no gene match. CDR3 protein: CATWTHTGWFKIF. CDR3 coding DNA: TGTGCCACCTGGACCCACACTGGTTGGTTCAAGATATTT.